The clone carrying this T cell receptor beta chain has ten or more counts. What it binds is not known. This specimen comes from a study of CD8+CD57+ T cells in acquired aplastic anemia. Study at large: Sorted CD4+ and CD8+ cells yielded DNA averaging roughly 3.3 ug. Study-level results: There were 25 to 35 CD8+ CDR3 sequences that occurred in both patients and controls. CD8+ Simpson's diversity in patients was not significantly different from that in controls.

Patients who underwent sequencing had shown CD8+CD57+ cell expansion by flow cytometry. Genomic DNA was employed as the template in profiling TCR beta VDJ and CDR3. TCRdb redid the calling of the reads with MiXCR, one entry per CDR3 protein. The sample consists of just over 450,000 distinct CDR3 sequences, roughly 34% of them appearing once. V was pared by 2 bases and J by 2 bases, with 10 bases between. The CDR3 length is 14 residues. Germline loops: CDR1 DFQATT, CDR2 SNEGSKA (reference sequence). Sequenced: sorted CD4+, CD8+, or CD8+CD57+ T cells (not recorded which) from PBMCs. This TCR derives from a human donor with aplastic anemia. V and J are TRBV20-1 and TRBJ1-5; possible D gene TRBD1, 5 bases. CDR3 amino acids: CSARLRVGNQPQHF. CDR3 DNA sequence: TGCAGTGCTAGACTCAGGGTTGGCAATCAGCCCCAGCATTTT.